Following are 5 T cell receptor beta chains from one sample sequenced in a study of T cell responses to AZD1222 COVID-19 vaccine. Data came from immunoSEQ multiplex PCR; TCRdb stores just in-frame clones and leaves some out. Seen here are fewer than 65,000 clones, about 81% observed once, and the top ten hold about 9.4%. Source: peripheral blood, taken on day 0 of AZD1222 vaccination. The source of these receptors is an adult in good health.

The J gene is TRBJ2-7, the V gene TRBV10-3; TRBD1 matches at 7 bases. This CDR3 is 13 amino acids long. Trimming at V came to 4 bases and at J to 2 bases, leaving 2 bases not matched to a gene. Germline V gene lookup returns CDR1 ENHRY and CDR2 SYGVKD. CDR3 in DNA: TGTGCCATCAGTGTTCAGGGGGCCTACGAGCAGTACTTC. Translating gives CAISVQGAYEQYF.

V usage is TRBV27 and J usage is TRBJ2-7; the D gene could be TRBD1 or TRBD2 (5 bases each). Trimming shortened V by 8 bases and J by 2 bases, and 16 bases separated the two germline ends. This CDR3 is 14 amino acids long. Germline V gene lookup returns CDR1 MNHEY and CDR2 SMNVEV (reference sequence). As DNA, the CDR3 is TGTGCCAGCTGGGGGAGCGGCACGACCTACGAGCAGTACTTC. It translates to CASWGSGTTYEQYF.

About this clone: A read error may produce the germline difference seen at one junction end. The gene calls are TRBV7-7 and TRBJ2-1, with D possibly TRBD2 on 6 matching bases. This CDR3 spans 15 amino acids. Germline V gene data show CDR1 as SSHAT and CDR2 as FNYEAQ (reference sequence). The CDR3 reads CASSLGTGSVNEQFF. The CDR3 coding sequence is TGTGCTAGCAGCTTAGGGACTGGGTCGGTGAATGAGCAGTTCTTC.

The chain recombines TRBV6-5 with TRBJ2-7; D is unclear. CDR3 length: 15 residues. CDR1 and CDR2 (germline): MNHEY, SVGAGI. Trimming pared 2 bases from V and 1 base from J, leaving 12 bases between. CDR3 region: CASSYGTATSYEQYF. In DNA, the CDR3 is TGTGCCAGCAGTTACGGTACAGCAACATCCTACGAGCAGTACTTC.

The chain employs TRBV12-3 or TRBV12-4 and TRBJ2-7; perhaps TRBD1 as D (6 bases). This CDR3 contains 13 residues. Trimming cost V 6 bases and J 4 bases, with 13 bases left between them. This CDR3 reads CASRPTGIYEQYF. In DNA form, the CDR3 reads TGTGCCAGCAGACCTACAGGGATTTACGAGCAGTACTTC.